These T cell receptor beta chains were read from a single sample in a study of shared clonotypes between healthy human individuals. Here immunoSEQ multiplex PCR was the method, and the copy in TCRdb shows in-frame clones only, minus some. The sample records 2,500,000 or so clones, about 90% being singletons. Sequencing was performed on naive CD4+ T cells from PBMCs. The receptors were sampled from a man aged 18 to 35 in good health. Some clones in this sample may be carry-over from other donors' samples. Each CDR3 is given with its conserved first and last residue. The D gene is left open where the match is weak. Only some rows state a clone size, as once, few, many or a class for expanded clones.

v_gene: TRBV5-1
j_gene: TRBJ1-1
d_gene: -
abundance: once
CDR3nt: TGCGCCAGCAGCTTGGGGGCCCAGGCCACTGAAGCTTTCTTT
CDR3aa: CASSLGAQATEAFF

v_gene: TRBV28
j_gene: TRBJ1-3
d_gene: -
abundance: -
CDR3nt: TGTGCCAGCAGTTTAGGGTCTGGAAACACCATATATTTT
CDR3aa: CASSLGSGNTIYF

v_gene: TRBV5-1
j_gene: TRBJ2-5
d_gene: TRBD2
abundance: -
CDR3nt: TGCGCCAGCAGCTCCACCGGGACTAGCGGGGGAGAGACCCAGTACTTC
CDR3aa: CASSSTGTSGGETQYF

v_gene: TRBV9
j_gene: TRBJ2-6
d_gene: -
abundance: -
CDR3nt: TGTGCCAGCAGCGTAGAGTGGGGGAATGGGGCCAACGTCCTGACTTTC
CDR3aa: CASSVEWGNGANVLTF

v_gene: TRBV6-1
j_gene: TRBJ1-1
d_gene: TRBD1
abundance: -
CDR3nt: TGTGCCAGCAGAAGCTACAGGGGGGGCACTGAAGCTTTCTTT
CDR3aa: CASRSYRGGTEAFF

v_gene: TRBV5-1
j_gene: TRBJ2-3
d_gene: -
abundance: -
CDR3nt: TGCGCCAGCAGCTTGGGGGTTCAAAGCACAGATACGCAGTATTTT
CDR3aa: CASSLGVQSTDTQYF

v_gene: TRBV7-2
j_gene: TRBJ2-1
d_gene: -
abundance: -
CDR3nt: TGTGCCAGCAAGCCACGGGGCGGAGCCATACAGTACAATGAGCAGTTCTTC
CDR3aa: CASKPRGGAIQYNEQFF

v_gene: TRBV5-5
j_gene: TRBJ2-2
d_gene: -
abundance: -
CDR3nt: TGTGCCAGCAGCTTTTCAGGGGCGGATTACACCGGGGAGCTGTTTTTT
CDR3aa: CASSFSGADYTGELFF

v_gene: TRBV7-9
j_gene: TRBJ2-1
d_gene: -
abundance: -
CDR3nt: TGTGCCAGCAGCTTAGTAGGACTCTTTGAGCAGTTCTTC
CDR3aa: CASSLVGLFEQFF

v_gene: TRBV5-4
j_gene: TRBJ2-4
d_gene: TRBD1
abundance: -
CDR3nt: TGTGCCAGCAGGCGGCAGGGGGCGACCAAAAACATTCAGTACTTC
CDR3aa: CASRRQGATKNIQYF

v_gene: TRBV18
j_gene: TRBJ2-6
d_gene: TRBD1
abundance: -
CDR3nt: TGTGCCAGCCTAGGGACAGTATCCTCTGGGGCCAACGTCCTGACTTTC
CDR3aa: CASLGTVSSGANVLTF

v_gene: TRBV5-1
j_gene: TRBJ2-3
d_gene: -
abundance: -
CDR3nt: TGCGCCAGCAGCAGTACGGGAGATTTCACAGATACGCAGTATTTT
CDR3aa: CASSSTGDFTDTQYF